The sequence of this T cell receptor (beta chain) was determined in a study of Graves' ophthalmopathy and Graves' hyperthyroidism. Transcripts of RNA were the source for amplifying TCR beta CDR3 regions. RT-PCR in the first round used HTBI primers; a second-round multiplex PCR followed. TCRdb reprocessed the multiplex PCR reads with MiXCR, giving one entry per CDR3 protein. The profile shows roughly 500,000 distinct CDR3 sequences, approximately 15% of them singletons. This clonotype showed up many times. Germline CDR1 and CDR2: SGHDT and YYEEEE. The V end lost 2 bases, the J end lost 5 bases, and 11 bases lay between the germline ends. This CDR3 region has 13 residues.

Sequencing was performed on blood. This TCR came from a woman between 25 and 40 years old with Graves' ophthalmopathy. The chain is built from TRBV5-6 and TRBJ2-7; D ambiguous. The CDR3 loop reads CASSFLSDNEQYF. CDR3 DNA: TGTGCCAGCAGCTTTCTGTCAGACAACGAGCAGTACTTC.